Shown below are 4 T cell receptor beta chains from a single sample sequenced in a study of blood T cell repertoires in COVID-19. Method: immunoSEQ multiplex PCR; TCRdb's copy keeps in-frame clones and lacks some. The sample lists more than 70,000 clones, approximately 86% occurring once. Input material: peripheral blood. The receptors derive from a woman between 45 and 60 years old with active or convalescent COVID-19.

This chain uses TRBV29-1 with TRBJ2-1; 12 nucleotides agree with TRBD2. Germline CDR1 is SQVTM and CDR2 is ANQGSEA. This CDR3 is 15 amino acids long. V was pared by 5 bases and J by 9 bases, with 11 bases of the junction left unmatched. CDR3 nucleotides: TGCAGCGTTCTACCTACTAGCGGGGGGATTTTTGAGCAGTTCTTC. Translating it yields CSVLPTSGGIFEQFF.

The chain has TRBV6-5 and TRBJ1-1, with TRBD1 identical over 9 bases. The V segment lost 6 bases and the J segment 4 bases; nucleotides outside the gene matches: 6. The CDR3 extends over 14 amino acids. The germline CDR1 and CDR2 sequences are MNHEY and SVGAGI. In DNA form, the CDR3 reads TGTGCCAGCAGCCGGGACAGGGTATCCACTGAAGCTTTCTTT. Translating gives CASSRDRVSTEAFF.

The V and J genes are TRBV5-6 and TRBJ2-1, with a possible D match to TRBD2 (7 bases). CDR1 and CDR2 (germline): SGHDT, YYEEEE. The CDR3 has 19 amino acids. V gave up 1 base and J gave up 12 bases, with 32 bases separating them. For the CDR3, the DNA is TGTGCCAGCAGCTTGTCAACCGCGGGGGCTCGGTCCGGGCCCAATCGGCAGTTCTTC. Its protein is CASSLSTAGARSGPNRQFF.

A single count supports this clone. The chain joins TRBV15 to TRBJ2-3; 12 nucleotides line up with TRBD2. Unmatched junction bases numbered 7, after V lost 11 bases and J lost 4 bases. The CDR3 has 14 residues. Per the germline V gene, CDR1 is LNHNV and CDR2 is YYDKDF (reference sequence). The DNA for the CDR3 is TGTGCCTCCTCTAGCGGGGGGGCCGCAGATACGCAGTATTTT. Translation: CASSSGGAADTQYF.